This is a list of T cell receptor beta chains from one sample in a study. One entry per CDR3 protein results from TCRdb running MiXCR on the RT-PCR reads. Among about 700,000 distinct CDR3 sequences listed, 13% to 15% were seen once. Sequencing was performed on memory CD4+ T cells from blood. The source is a female donor in good health, serving as a healthy control. Each CDR3 is given with its conserved first and last residue. Fields, in order: J gene, clone size, V gene, D gene, CDR3 DNA, CDR3 protein. D genes are given only for firm matches. Clone size appears in some rows only: once, few, many, or a class for an expanded clone.

>TRBJ1-5|few|TRBV10-3|NA
TGTGCCATCAGTGAGTCTCACAGTGACAATCAGCCCCAGCATTTT
CAISESHSDNQPQHF
>TRBJ2-7|NA|TRBV7-9|NA
TGTGCCAGCAGCTTGAAGAACTACGAGCAGTACTTC
CASSLKNYEQYF
>TRBJ2-7|many|TRBV20-1|TRBD1
TGCAGTGCTCTCGCGAACAGGGGCTACGAGCAGTACTTC
CSALANRGYEQYF
>TRBJ2-1|NA|TRBV27|TRBD2
TGTGCCAGCAGTAAAGGACTAGCGGGGGGGAGCTCCTACAATGAGCAGTTCTTC
CASSKGLAGGSSYNEQFF
>TRBJ2-2|few|TRBV5-5|NA
TGTGCCAGCAGCTTGGGATCGGACACCGGGGAGCTGTTTTTT
CASSLGSDTGELFF
>TRBJ1-2|few|TRBV27|NA
TGTGCCAGCAGTTCAGGGTCTCTCTATGGCTACACCTTC
CASSSGSLYGYTF
>TRBJ1-3|few|TRBV20-1|NA
TGCAGTGCTAGAGAATGGCAGGGGGGAAACACCATATATTTT
CSAREWQGGNTIYF
>TRBJ2-7|few|TRBV9|NA
TGTGCCAGCAGCGGGGGCCGGGACAACGAGCAGTACTTC
CASSGGRDNEQYF
>TRBJ2-3|many|TRBV12-3/TRBV12-4|NA
TGTGCCAGCAGTTTTACAAGGTCTACGCAGTATTTT
CASSFTRSTQYF
>TRBJ2-3|few|TRBV24-1|NA
TGTGCCACCAGTGATTTTCGAAGGGCTACAGATACGCAGTATTTT
CATSDFRRATDTQYF
>TRBJ2-3|NA|TRBV7-2|NA
TGTGCCAGCAGCTTAAGGCCGGGCACAGATACGCAGTATTTT
CASSLRPGTDTQYF
>TRBJ1-6|few|TRBV20-1|NA
TGCAGTGCTAGAGAAGGTTCCTCACCCCTCCACTTT
CSAREGSSPLHF
>TRBJ2-2|few|TRBV15|TRBD2
TGTGCCACCAGCAGAATCTCCGGCGGGAGGGTCAACACCGGGGAGCTGTTTTTT
CATSRISGGRVNTGELFF
>TRBJ1-4|few|TRBV12-3/TRBV12-4|NA
TGTGCCAGCAGTTTAGCCTTGAACGAAAAACTGTTTTTT
CASSLALNEKLFF
>TRBJ2-7|few|TRBV18|TRBD2
TGTGCCAGCTCAAAAGGACTAGCTTACGAGCAGTACTTC
CASSKGLAYEQYF
>TRBJ1-2|NA|TRBV20-1|TRBD1
TGCAGTGCGCGAGGGACAGACAGATATGGCTACACCTTC
CSARGTDRYGYTF
>TRBJ1-3|NA|TRBV20-1|NA
TGCAGTGCTAGAGTAGGGAACTCTGGAAACACCATATATTTT
CSARVGNSGNTIYF
>TRBJ2-3|many|TRBV24-1|TRBD2
TGTGCCACCAGTGATTGGACTAGCGGGAGCACAGATACGCAGTATTTT
CATSDWTSGSTDTQYF
>TRBJ2-7|NA|TRBV20-1|TRBD2
TGCAGTGCTAATGGCGGTACTAGCGGGATATACGAGCAGTACTTC
CSANGGTSGIYEQYF
>TRBJ2-3|NA|TRBV28|NA
TGTGCCAGCAGCTCTCCGGGATCTCCTAGCACAGATACGCAGTATTTT
CASSSPGSPSTDTQYF
>TRBJ1-4|few|TRBV30|NA
TGTGCCTGGAGTCCAGGACCCTTGGGTGAAAAACTGTTTTTT
CAWSPGPLGEKLFF
>TRBJ2-5|NA|TRBV5-1|TRBD1
TGCGCCAGCAGCACAGGAGCCACAGGGGGCGCAACGGAGACCCAGTACTTC
CASSTGATGGATETQYF
>TRBJ2-2|NA|TRBV20-1|TRBD2
TGCAGTGCTAGAGAGACTAGCGGGTACACCGGGGAGCTGTTTTTT
CSARETSGYTGELFF
>TRBJ2-1|NA|TRBV12-3/TRBV12-4|NA
TGTGCCAGCAGTTTAGCGTTGTGGGGAGCCTACAATGAGCAGTTCTTC
CASSLALWGAYNEQFF
>TRBJ1-5|NA|TRBV27|NA
TGTGCCAGCAGTTTATACGCAGGGCTCAATCAGCCCCAGCATTTT
CASSLYAGLNQPQHF
>TRBJ1-2|few|TRBV7-2|TRBD1
TGTGCCAGCAGGCCGCCAGGACAGGGTTCTGGCTACACCTTC
CASRPPGQGSGYTF
>TRBJ2-1|NA|TRBV20-1|NA
TGCAGTGCTTTAACAGGGTTTTCCTACAATGAGCAGTTCTTC
CSALTGFSYNEQFF
>TRBJ1-3|few|TRBV7-9|NA
TGTGCCACCTCTGGAAACACCATATATTTT
CATSGNTIYF